Listed below are T cell receptor beta chains from one sample, sequenced in a study of blood T cell repertoires in COVID-19. Libraries were prepared by immunoSEQ multiplex PCR; TCRdb keeps only in-frame clonotypes and omits some of them. The sample includes about 49,000 clones, approximately 93% of them seen just once. Sequenced material: peripheral blood. These receptors all stem from a man between 60 and 75 years old with COVID-19, enrolled during active disease. The CDR3 runs from the conserved cysteine through the conserved F or W. D genes are given only for firm matches. Clone sizes are given selectively: once, few, many, or a class where the clone is expanded.

clone_size d_call j_call v_call cdr3_length cdr3_aa cdr3_nt
NA NA TRBJ2-1 TRBV11-3 12 CASSPNSHEQFF TGTGCCAGCAGCCCAAATAGCCATGAGCAGTTCTTC
NA NA TRBJ1-5 TRBV28 10 CASKPEPQHF TGTGCCAGCAAACCGGAGCCCCAGCATTTT
NA NA TRBJ1-1 TRBV28 11 CASSLTTEAFF TGTGCCAGCAGTTTAACTACTGAAGCTTTCTTT
NA TRBD1 TRBJ2-7 TRBV27 15 CASSSPGQGGHEQYF TGTGCCAGCAGTTCCCCGGGACAGGGCGGCCACGAGCAGTACTTC
NA NA TRBJ1-2 TRBV7-2 12 CASSSREYGYTF TGTGCCAGCAGCTCCAGGGAATATGGCTACACCTTC
few NA TRBJ2-1 TRBV7-3 15 CASSLSGGPNNEQFF TGTGCCAGCAGCTTAAGTGGGGGCCCAAACAATGAGCAGTTCTTC
NA TRBD2 TRBJ2-1 TRBV5-1 15 CASSLRTSGYNEQFF TGCGCCAGCAGCCTCCGGACTAGCGGCTACAATGAGCAGTTCTTC
NA TRBD1 TRBJ2-7 TRBV19 14 CAVGRTGGFYEQYF TGTGCCGTCGGCCGCACAGGGGGTTTCTACGAGCAGTACTTC
NA TRBD2 TRBJ2-3 TRBV9 16 CASSYGTSGPTDTQYF TGTGCCAGCAGCTACGGGACTAGCGGTCCCACAGATACGCAGTATTTT
once TRBD2 TRBJ2-5 TRBV3-1/TRBV3-2 14 CASSGLAGQETQYF TGTGCCAGCAGCGGCCTAGCGGGCCAAGAGACCCAGTACTTC
NA NA TRBJ1-3 TRBV4-1 15 CASSPLTGSGNTIYF TGCGCCAGCAGCCCTCTAACAGGGTCTGGAAACACCATATATTTT
few NA TRBJ1-1 TRBV2 12 CASEQGSTEAFF TGTGCCAGCGAACAAGGGAGCACTGAAGCTTTCTTT
NA NA TRBJ1-2 TRBV6-5 11 CASRGGFGYTF TGTGCCAGCAGAGGGGGATTCGGCTACACCTTC
NA TRBD1 TRBJ1-2 TRBV7-3 14 CASSLTPQGLGYTF TGTGCCAGCAGCTTAACGCCACAGGGGCTAGGCTACACCTTC
NA TRBD1 TRBJ1-5 TRBV4-1 14 CASSRYRGPQPQHF TGCGCCAGCAGCCGCTACAGGGGGCCTCAGCCCCAGCATTTT
NA NA TRBJ1-1 TRBV10-3 14 CAISEPHGAVEAFF TGTGCCATCAGTGAGCCTCATGGGGCCGTGGAAGCTTTCTTT
NA TRBD2 TRBJ2-2 TRBV6-4 15 CASRRTSGMYGELFF TGTGCCAGCAGGAGGACTAGCGGGATGTATGGGGAGCTGTTTTTT
NA TRBD1 TRBJ2-1 TRBV19 14 CASTPGQGTIEQFF TGTGCCAGTACCCCCGGACAGGGGACGATTGAGCAGTTCTTC
NA TRBD1 TRBJ1-5 TRBV10-3 15 CAISELGNRGQPQHF TGTGCCATCAGTGAGCTCGGGAACAGGGGCCAGCCCCAGCATTTT
NA NA TRBJ1-3 TRBV6-5 13 CASSYSTGNTIYF TGTGCCAGCAGTTACTCGACAGGAAACACCATATATTTT
once NA TRBJ1-6 TRBV7-9 15 CASSLGAASNSPLHF TGTGCCAGCAGCTTAGGGGCAGCTTCTAATTCACCCCTCCACTTT
NA NA TRBJ1-1 TRBV11-2 15 CASSQERSFGTEAFF TGTGCCAGCAGCCAAGAAAGAAGTTTCGGCACTGAAGCTTTCTTT
NA NA TRBJ1-6 TRBV6-5 13 CASSREGNSPLHF TGTGCCAGCAGTCGGGAGGGTAATTCACCCCTCCACTTT
NA NA TRBJ1-1 TRBV4-1 16 CASSQDFGGGNTEAFF TGCGCCAGCAGCCAAGATTTCGGGGGAGGGAACACTGAAGCTTTCTTT
NA NA TRBJ2-7 TRBV10-3 14 CAISDTGRASEQYF TGTGCCATCAGCGATACCGGCAGGGCATCCGAGCAGTACTTC
NA TRBD2 TRBJ2-3 TRBV5-4 14 CASTLASSTDTQYF TGTGCCAGCACACTAGCGTCTAGCACAGATACGCAGTATTTT
NA NA TRBJ2-5 TRBV9 16 CASSVALQGGLETQYF TGTGCCAGCAGCGTAGCTCTCCAGGGTGGTTTGGAGACCCAGTACTTC
NA NA TRBJ1-4 TRBV4-1 16 CASSQDGGRDTEKLFF TGCGCCAGCAGCCAAGATGGCGGGAGGGACACTGAAAAACTGTTTTTT
NA TRBD1 TRBJ1-5 TRBV7-9 14 CASSEDRSNQPQHF TGTGCCAGCAGCGAGGACAGGAGCAATCAGCCCCAGCATTTT
once TRBD1 TRBJ2-2 TRBV19 19 CASRLMTGARLPNTGELFF TGTGCCAGCCGTCTAATGACAGGGGCCCGCCTCCCCAACACCGGGGAGCTGTTTTTT
NA TRBD1 TRBJ2-3 TRBV5-6 17 CASSQDPTLDRADTQYF TGTGCCAGCAGCCAAGACCCCACACTTGACAGGGCAGATACGCAGTATTTT
once TRBD2 TRBJ2-7 TRBV27 13 CASGLGEPYEQYF TGTGCCAGCGGACTAGGCGAACCCTACGAGCAGTACTTC
NA NA TRBJ2-7 TRBV11-2 15 CAGRPHEAGAYEQYF TGTGCCGGTAGACCCCACGAGGCCGGAGCGTACGAGCAGTACTTC
NA NA TRBJ2-7 TRBV28 11 CASSSVYEQYF TGTGCCAGCAGTTCGGTCTACGAGCAGTACTTC